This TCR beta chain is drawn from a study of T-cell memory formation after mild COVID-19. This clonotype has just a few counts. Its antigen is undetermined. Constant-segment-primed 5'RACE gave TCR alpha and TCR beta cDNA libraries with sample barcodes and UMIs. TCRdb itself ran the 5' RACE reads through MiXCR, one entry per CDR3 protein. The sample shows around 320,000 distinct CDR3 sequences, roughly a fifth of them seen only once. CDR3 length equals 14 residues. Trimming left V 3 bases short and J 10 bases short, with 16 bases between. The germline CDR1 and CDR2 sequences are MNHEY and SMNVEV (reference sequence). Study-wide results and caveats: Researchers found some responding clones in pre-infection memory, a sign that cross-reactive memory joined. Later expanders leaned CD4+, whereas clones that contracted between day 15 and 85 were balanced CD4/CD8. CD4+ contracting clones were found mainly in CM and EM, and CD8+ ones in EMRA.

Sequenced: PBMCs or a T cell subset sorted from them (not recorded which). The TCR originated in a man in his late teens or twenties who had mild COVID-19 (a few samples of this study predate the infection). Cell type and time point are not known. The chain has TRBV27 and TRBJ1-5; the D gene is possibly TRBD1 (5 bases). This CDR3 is CASSFIRGVEPQHF. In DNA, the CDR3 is TGTGCCAGCAGTTTCATTCGGGGGGTAGAACCCCAGCATTTT.